Detailed here is one T cell receptor (beta chain). Its antigen is as yet unknown. The data stem from a study of T cells in localized non-small cell lung cancer. Broader study findings: Only one tumor region was sequenced, so heterogeneity remains possible. The study linked higher blood T cell density to longer overall survival. When the top 100 tumor clones were examined, a median around 61 of them also appeared in the adjacent lung, which was paired and uninvolved. Clonality peaked in uninvolved adjacent lung rather than tumor.

Germline CDR1 is MNHGY and CDR2 is SAAAGT. This CDR3 region has 15 residues. Trimming stripped 6 bases from V and 4 bases from J, with 16 bases between. Libraries were prepared by immunoSEQ multiplex PCR; TCRdb keeps only in-frame clonotypes and omits some of them. Here the sample spans thousands of clones, just under 30% being singletons. J is TRBJ2-1 and V is TRBV6-8, with a weak D call TRBD1 (7 bases). The receptor's source is a man aged 35 to 69 with stage I lung adenocarcinoma. This sample comprised normal lung tissue next to the tumor, obtained before any cancer treatment. CDR3 loop: CASRFDREEYNEQFF. In DNA form, the CDR3 reads TGTGCCAGCAGATTTGACAGGGAGGAATACAATGAGCAGTTCTTC.